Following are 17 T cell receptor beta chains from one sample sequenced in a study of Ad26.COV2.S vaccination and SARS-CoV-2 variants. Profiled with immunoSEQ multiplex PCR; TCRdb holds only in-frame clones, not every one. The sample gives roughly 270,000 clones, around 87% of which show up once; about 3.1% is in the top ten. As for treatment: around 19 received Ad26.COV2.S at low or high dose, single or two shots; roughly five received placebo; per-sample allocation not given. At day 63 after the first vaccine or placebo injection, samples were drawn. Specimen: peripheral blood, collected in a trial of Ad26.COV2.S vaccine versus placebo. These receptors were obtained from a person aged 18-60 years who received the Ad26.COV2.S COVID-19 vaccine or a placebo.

The CDR3 here is CASSLASGGAGETQYF. The CDR3 DNA reads TGTGCCAGCAGCCTGGCTAGCGGGGGGGCCGGAGAGACCCAGTACTTC. The chain uses TRBV9 and TRBJ2-5, with TRBD2 matching 12 bases. CDR1 and CDR2 from the germline V gene are SGDLS and YYNGEE. J gave up 4 bases and V 4 bases, and 8 bases lay outside the gene matches. This CDR3 comprises 16 residues. Based on the CDR3 plus reference TRBV9 and TRBJ2-5, the full variable domain is DSGVTQTPKHLITATGQRVTLRCSPRSGDLSVYWYQQSLDQGLQFLIQYYNGEERAKGNILERFSAQQFPDLHSELNLSSLELGDSALYFCASSLASGGAGETQYFGPGTRLLVL.

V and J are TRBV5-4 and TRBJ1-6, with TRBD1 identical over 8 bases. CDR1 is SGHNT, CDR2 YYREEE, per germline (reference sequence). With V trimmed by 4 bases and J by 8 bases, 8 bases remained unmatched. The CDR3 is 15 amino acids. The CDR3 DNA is TGTGCCAGCAGCGCCAACAGGGGGGTCGATTCACCCCTCCACTTT. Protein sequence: CASSANRGVDSPLHF.

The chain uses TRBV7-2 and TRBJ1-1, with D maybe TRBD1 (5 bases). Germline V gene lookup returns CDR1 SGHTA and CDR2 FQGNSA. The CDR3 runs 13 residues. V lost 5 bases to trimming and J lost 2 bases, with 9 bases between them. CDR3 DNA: TGTGCCAGCAGCCGCGACAGAAACACTGAAGCTTTCTTT. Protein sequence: CASSRDRNTEAFF.

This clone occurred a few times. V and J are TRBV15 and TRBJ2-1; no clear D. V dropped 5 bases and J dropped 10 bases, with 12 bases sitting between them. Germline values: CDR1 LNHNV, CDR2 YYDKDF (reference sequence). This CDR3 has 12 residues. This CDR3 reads CATSPHQEEQFF. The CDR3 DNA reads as TGTGCCACCAGCCCCCATCAGGAAGAGCAGTTCTTC.

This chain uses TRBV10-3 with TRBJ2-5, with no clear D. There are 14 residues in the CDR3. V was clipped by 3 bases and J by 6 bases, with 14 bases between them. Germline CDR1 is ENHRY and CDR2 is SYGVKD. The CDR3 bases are TGTGCCATCAGTGAAGGCCCCGGTGGGAAGACCCAGTACTTC. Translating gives CAISEGPGGKTQYF.

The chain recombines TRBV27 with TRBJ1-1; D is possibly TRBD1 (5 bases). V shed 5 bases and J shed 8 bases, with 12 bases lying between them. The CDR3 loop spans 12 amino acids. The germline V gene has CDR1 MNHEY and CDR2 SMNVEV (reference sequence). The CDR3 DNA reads TGTGCCAGCAGTCAGGGATGGGGAGAAGCTTTCTTT. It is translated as CASSQGWGEAFF.

The CDR3 DNA sequence: TGTGCCAGCAGCTGGGTCTCCTACAATGAGCAGTTCTTC. It specifies CASSWVSYNEQFF. The chain links TRBV7-8 to TRBJ2-1; no clear D. The CDR3 runs to 13 residues. Trimming took off 4 bases at V and 0 bases at J, with 4 bases between the two ends. Germline values: CDR1 SGHVS, CDR2 FQNEAQ.

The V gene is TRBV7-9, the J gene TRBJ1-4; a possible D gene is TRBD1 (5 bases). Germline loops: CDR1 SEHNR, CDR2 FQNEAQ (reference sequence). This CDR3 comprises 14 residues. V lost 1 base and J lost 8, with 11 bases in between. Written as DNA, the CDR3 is TGTGCCAGCAGCTTAGGCAGGGCCGGGGAAAAACTGTTTTTT. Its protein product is CASSLGRAGEKLFF.

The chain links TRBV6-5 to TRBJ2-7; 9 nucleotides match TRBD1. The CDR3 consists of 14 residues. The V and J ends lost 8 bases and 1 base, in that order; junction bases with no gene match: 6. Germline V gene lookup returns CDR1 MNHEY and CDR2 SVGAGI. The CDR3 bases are TGTGCCAGCGAAAGGACAGGGGTATCCTACGAGCAGTACTTC. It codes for CASERTGVSYEQYF.

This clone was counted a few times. Written as DNA, the CDR3 is TGTGCCAGCAGCGGCGGTCCTTCTAAGGGAAAACTGTTTTTT. Its protein is CASSGGPSKGKLFF. The V call is TRBV11-2, the J call TRBJ1-4; D is unresolved. CDR1 is SGHAT, CDR2 FQNNGV, per germline. This CDR3 is 14 amino acids long. Trimming took 5 bases from V and 10 from J, leaving 17 bases between them. Combining the CDR3 with reference TRBV11-2 and TRBJ1-4 gives the whole variable domain EAGVAQSPRYKIIEKRQSVAFWCNPISGHATLYWYQQILGQGPKLLIQFQNNGVVDDSQLPKDRFSAERLKGVDSTLKIQPAKLEDSAVYLCASSGGPSKGKLFFGSGTQLSVL.

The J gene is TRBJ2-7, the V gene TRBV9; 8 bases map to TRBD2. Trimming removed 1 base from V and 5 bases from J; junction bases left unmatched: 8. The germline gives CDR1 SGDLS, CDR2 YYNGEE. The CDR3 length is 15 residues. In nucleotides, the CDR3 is TGTGCCAGCAGCGTATCAACGGGGGGGCTTGACGAGCAGTACTTC. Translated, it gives CASSVSTGGLDEQYF.

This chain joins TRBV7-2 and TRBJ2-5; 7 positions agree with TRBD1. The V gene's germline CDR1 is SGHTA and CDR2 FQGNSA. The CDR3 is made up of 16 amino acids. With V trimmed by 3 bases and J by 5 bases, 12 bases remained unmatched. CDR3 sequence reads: CASSLGDRARGETQYF. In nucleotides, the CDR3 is TGTGCCAGCAGCTTGGGTGACAGGGCACGCGGGGAGACCCAGTACTTC.

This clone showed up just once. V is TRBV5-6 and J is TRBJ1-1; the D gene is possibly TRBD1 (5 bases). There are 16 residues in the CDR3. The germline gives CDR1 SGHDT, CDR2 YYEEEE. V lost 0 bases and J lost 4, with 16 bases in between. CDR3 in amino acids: CASSLEGRRGSTEAFF. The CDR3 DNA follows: TGTGCCAGCAGCTTGGAAGGTCGGCGGGGGTCCACTGAAGCTTTCTTT.

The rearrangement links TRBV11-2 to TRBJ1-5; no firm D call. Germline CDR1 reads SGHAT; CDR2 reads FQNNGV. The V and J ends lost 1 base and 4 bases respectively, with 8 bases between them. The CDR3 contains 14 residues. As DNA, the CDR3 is TGTGCCAGCAGCTTAGGGGCCGGGAATCAGCCCCAGCATTTT. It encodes CASSLGAGNQPQHF.

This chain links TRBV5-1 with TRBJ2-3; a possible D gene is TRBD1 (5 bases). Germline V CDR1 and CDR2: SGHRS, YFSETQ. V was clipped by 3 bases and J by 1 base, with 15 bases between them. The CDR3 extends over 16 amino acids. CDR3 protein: CASSYQGLSGTDTQYF. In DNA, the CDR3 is TGCGCCAGCAGCTACCAGGGTCTCAGCGGCACAGATACGCAGTATTTT.

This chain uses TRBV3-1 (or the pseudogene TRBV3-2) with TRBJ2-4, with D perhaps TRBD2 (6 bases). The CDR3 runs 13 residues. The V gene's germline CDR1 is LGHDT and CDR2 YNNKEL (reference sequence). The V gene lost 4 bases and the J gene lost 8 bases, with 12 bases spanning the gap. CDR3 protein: CASSPGGADIQYF. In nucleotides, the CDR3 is TGTGCCAGCAGCCCTGGAGGGGCGGACATTCAGTACTTC.

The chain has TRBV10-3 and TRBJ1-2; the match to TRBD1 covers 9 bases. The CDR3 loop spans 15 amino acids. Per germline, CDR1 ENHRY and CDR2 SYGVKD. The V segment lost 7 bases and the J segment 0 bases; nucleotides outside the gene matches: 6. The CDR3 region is CAITGQGSSNYGYTF. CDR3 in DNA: TGTGCCATCACCGGACAGGGGAGTTCTAACTATGGCTACACCTTC.